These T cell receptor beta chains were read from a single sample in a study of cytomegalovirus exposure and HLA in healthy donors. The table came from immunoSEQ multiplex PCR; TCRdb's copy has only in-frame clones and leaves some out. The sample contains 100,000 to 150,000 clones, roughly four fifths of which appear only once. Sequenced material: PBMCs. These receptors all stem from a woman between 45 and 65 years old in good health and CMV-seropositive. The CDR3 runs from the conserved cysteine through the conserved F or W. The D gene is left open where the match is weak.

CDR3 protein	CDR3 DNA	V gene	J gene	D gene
CASAESPNEKLFF	TGTGCCAGTGCTGAGTCTCCTAATGAAAAACTGTTTTTT	TRBV19	TRBJ1-4	NA
CASRWRGSTGELFF	TGTGCCAGCAGGTGGAGGGGTAGCACCGGGGAGCTGTTTTTT	TRBV27	TRBJ2-2	NA
CASSVAPTGGEDTQYF	TGTGCCAGCAGCGTAGCCCCCACTGGGGGCGAAGATACGCAGTATTTT	TRBV9	TRBJ2-3	NA
CASSLSVVTGLNQPQHF	TGTGCCAGCAGCTTATCTGTTGTGACAGGGCTTAATCAGCCCCAGCATTTT	TRBV7-8	TRBJ1-5	TRBD1
CASSLRGPIVPQYF	TGTGCCAGCAGCTTAAGAGGGCCCATTGTTCCCCAGTACTTC	TRBV13	TRBJ2-5	NA
CASSVAQRSSYNEQFF	TGTGCCAGCAGCGTGGCCCAGAGGAGCTCCTACAATGAGCAGTTCTTC	TRBV11-2	TRBJ2-1	NA
CASSQGTGPNYGYTF	TGCGCCAGCAGCCAAGGGACAGGGCCCAACTATGGCTACACCTTC	TRBV5-1	TRBJ1-2	TRBD1
CASSINGGDQETQYF	TGTGCCAGTAGTATAAACGGGGGGGACCAAGAGACCCAGTACTTC	TRBV19	TRBJ2-5	TRBD2
CSVDTGGEEKLFF	TGCAGCGTTGACACAGGGGGCGAAGAAAAACTGTTTTTT	TRBV29-1	TRBJ1-4	TRBD1
CASSRPGQGAGYTF	TGTGCCAGCAGCAGACCGGGACAGGGGGCTGGCTACACCTTC	TRBV7-2	TRBJ1-2	TRBD1